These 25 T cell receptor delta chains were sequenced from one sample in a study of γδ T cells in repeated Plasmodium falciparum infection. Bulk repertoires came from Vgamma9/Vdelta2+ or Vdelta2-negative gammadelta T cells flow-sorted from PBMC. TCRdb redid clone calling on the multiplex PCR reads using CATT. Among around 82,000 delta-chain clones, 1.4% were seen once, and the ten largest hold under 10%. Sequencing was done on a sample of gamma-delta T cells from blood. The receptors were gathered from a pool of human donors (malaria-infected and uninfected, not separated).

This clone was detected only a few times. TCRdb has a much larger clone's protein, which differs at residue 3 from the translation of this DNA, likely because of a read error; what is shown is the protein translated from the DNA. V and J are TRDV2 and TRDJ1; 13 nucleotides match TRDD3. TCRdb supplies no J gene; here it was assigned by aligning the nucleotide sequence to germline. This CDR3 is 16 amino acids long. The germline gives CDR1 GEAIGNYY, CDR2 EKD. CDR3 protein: CARDTLGDTDKGKLIF. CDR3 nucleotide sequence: TGTGCCCGTGACACACTGGGGGATACGGATAAAGGGAAACTCATCTTT.

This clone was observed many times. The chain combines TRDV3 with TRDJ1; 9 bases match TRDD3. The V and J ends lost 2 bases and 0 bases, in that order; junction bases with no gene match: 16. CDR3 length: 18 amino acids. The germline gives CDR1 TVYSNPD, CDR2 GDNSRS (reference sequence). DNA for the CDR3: TGTGCCTTTTGGGGACGAGACCGTACTGGGGGAAACACCGATAAACTCATCTTT. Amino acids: CAFWGRDRTGGNTDKLIF.

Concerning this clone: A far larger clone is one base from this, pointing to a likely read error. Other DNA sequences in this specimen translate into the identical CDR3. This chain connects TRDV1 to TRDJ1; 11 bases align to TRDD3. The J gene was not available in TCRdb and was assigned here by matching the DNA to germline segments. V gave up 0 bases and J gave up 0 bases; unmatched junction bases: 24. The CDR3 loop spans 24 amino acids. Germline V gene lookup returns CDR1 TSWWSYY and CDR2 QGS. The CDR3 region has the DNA TGTGCTCTTGGGGAACTCAGGTCCTACCTCCTTCGTACTGGGGGATATATCCACACCGATAAACTCATCTTT. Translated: CALGELRSYLLRTGGYIHTDKLIF.

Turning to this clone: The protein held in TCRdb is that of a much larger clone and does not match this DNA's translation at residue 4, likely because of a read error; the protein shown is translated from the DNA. CDR3 region: CALEFYWGYSDKLIF. The CDR3 DNA reads as TGTGCTCTTGAGTTTTACTGGGGATACAGCGATAAACTCATCTTT. This chain connects TRDV1 to TRDJ1; 8 bases are shared with TRDD3. TCRdb lists no J gene, so it was determined here by aligning the DNA to germline. The trim removed 7 bases at V and 4 bases at J, leaving 11 bases unmatched. Germline V gene data show CDR1 as TSWWSYY and CDR2 as QGS. CDR3 length: 15 residues.

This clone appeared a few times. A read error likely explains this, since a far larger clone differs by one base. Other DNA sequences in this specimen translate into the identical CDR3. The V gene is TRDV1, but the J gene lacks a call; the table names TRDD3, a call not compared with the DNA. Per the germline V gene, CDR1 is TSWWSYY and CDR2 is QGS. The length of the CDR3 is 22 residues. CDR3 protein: CALGEPNTARILGVLLPDKLIF. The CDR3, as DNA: TGTGCTCTTGGGGAGCCCAATACAGCTCGGATACTGGGGGTCCTCCTGCCCGATAAGCTCATCTTT.

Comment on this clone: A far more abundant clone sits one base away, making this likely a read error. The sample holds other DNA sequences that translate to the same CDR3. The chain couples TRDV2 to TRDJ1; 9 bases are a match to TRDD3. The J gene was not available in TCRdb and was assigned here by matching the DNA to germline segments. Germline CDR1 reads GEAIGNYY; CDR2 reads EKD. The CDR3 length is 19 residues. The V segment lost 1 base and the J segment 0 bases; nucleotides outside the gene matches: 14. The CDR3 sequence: CACDTRLGDTLRDTDKLIF. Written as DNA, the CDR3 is TGTGCCTGTGACACGAGACTGGGGGACACACTTCGAGACACCGATAAACTCATCTTT.

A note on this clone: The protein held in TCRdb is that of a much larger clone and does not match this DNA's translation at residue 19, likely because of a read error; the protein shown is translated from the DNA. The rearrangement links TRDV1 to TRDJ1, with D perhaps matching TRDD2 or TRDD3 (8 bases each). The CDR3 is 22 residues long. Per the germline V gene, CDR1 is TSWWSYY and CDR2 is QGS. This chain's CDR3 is CALGEPGLPRGYPSFYTDQLIF. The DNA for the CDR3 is TGTGCTCTTGGGGAACCCGGCCTTCCTAGGGGATACCCCTCGTTTTACACCGATCAACTCATCTTT.

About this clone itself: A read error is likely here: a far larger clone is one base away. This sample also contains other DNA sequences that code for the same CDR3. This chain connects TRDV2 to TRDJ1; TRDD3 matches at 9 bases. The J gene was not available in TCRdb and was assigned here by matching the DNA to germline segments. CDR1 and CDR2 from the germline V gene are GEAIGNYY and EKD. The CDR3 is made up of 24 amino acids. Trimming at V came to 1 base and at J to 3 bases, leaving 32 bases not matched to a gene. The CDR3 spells CACDTGPISGKVLGDTLNSDKLIF. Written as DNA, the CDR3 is TGTGCCTGTGACACTGGCCCTATTTCCGGCAAAGTACTAGGGGATACGCTAAACTCCGATAAACTCATCTTT.

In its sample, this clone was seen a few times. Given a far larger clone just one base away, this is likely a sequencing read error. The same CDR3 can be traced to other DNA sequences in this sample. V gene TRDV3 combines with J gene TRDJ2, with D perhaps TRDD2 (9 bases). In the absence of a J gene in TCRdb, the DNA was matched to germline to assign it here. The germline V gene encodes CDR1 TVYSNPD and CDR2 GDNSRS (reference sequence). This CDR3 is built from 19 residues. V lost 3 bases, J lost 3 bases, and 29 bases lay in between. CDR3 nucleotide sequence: TGTGCCTTCCTAGGCCTTCCTACGTCTTGGGGGATCCTGACAGCACAACTCTTCTTT. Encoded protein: CAFLGLPTSWGILTAQLFF.

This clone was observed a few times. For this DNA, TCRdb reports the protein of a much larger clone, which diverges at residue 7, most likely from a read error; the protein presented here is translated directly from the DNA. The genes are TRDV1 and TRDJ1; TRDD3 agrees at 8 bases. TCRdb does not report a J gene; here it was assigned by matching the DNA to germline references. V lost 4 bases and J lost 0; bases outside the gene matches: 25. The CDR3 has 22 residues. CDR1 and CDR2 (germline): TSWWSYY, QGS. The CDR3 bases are TGTGCTCTTGGGGCACCTCCCACCGTAAGACTGGGGGCTAAATCCTACACCGATAAACTCATCTTT. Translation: CALGAPPTVRLGAKSYTDKLIF.

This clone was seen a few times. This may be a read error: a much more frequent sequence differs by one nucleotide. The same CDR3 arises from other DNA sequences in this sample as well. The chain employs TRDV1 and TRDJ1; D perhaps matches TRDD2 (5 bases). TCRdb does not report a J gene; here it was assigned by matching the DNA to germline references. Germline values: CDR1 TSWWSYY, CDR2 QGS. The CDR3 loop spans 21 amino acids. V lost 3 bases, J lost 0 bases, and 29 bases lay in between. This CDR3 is CALGEPFSSLSTGLYTDKLIF. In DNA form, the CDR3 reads TGTGCTCTTGGGGAGCCCTTCTCCTCCTTGAGTACCGGACTCTACACCGATAAACTCATCTTT.

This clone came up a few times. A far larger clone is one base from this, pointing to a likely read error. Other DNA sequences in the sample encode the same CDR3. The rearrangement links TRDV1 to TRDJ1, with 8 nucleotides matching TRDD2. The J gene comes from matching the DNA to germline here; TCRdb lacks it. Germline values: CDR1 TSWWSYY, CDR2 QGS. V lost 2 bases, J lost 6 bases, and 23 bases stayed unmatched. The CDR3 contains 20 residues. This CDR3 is CALGENFLQGSWRGTYKLIF. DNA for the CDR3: TGTGCTCTTGGGGAAAACTTCCTACAGGGATCCTGGAGGGGGACATATAAACTCATCTTT.

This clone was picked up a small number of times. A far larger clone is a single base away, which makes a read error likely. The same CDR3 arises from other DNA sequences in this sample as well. The DNA of the CDR3 is TGTGCTCTTGGGGCCCATAAAACTTCCCTACGTACTGGGGCAAGGGGCACTGATAAACTCATCTTT. Its translation: CALGAHKTSLRTGARGTDKLIF. V is TRDV1 and J is TRDJ1, with 7 nucleotides matching TRDD3. Here the J gene came from matching the DNA to germline, since TCRdb omits it. Germline CDR1 reads TSWWSYY; CDR2 reads QGS. The trim removed 4 bases at V and 5 bases at J, leaving 31 bases unmatched. This CDR3 contains 22 residues.

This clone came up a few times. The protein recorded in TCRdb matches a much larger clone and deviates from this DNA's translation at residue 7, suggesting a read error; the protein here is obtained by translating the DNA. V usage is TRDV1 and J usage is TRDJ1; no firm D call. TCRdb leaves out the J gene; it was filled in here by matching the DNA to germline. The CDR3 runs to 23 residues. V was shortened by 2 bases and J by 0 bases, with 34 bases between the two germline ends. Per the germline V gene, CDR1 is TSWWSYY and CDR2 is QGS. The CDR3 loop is CALGEDSSPLYKSFSPYTDKLIF. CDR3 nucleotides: TGTGCTCTTGGGGAAGACTCGTCCCCTCTCTATAAGTCATTCTCCCCGTACACCGATAAACTCATCTTT.

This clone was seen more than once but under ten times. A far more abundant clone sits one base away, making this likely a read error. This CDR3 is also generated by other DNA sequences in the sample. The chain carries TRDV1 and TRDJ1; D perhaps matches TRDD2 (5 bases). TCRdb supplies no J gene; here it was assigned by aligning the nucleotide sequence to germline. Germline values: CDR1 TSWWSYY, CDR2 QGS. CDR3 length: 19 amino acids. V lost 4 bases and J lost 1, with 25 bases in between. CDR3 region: CALGASPRSGGALTDKLIF. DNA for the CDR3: TGTGCTCTTGGGGCTAGTCCTAGGAGTGGCGGGGCCCTCACCGATAAACTCATCTTT.

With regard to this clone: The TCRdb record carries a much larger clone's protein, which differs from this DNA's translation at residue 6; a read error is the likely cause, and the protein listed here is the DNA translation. CDR3 protein: CACDRSVPTSTGGQYTDKLIF. CDR3 bases: TGTGCCTGTGACCGCTCGGTTCCTACGAGTACTGGGGGACAGTACACCGATAAACTCATCTTT. The chain employs TRDV2 and TRDJ1, with 9 bases fitting TRDD3. TCRdb lists no J gene, so it was determined here by aligning the DNA to germline. The germline CDR1 and CDR2 sequences are GEAIGNYY and EKD. This CDR3 has 21 residues. The J segment lost 0 bases and the V segment lost 3 bases, leaving 22 bases of the junction unmatched.

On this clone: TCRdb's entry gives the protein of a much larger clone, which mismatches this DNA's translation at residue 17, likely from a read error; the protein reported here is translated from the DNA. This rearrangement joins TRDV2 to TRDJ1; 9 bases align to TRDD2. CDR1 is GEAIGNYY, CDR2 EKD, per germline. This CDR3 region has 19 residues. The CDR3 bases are TGTGCCTGTGACCCTTCCTACCACTTGGGCCGTATGAGCACCGATAAACCCATCTTT. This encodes CACDPSYHLGRMSTDKPIF.

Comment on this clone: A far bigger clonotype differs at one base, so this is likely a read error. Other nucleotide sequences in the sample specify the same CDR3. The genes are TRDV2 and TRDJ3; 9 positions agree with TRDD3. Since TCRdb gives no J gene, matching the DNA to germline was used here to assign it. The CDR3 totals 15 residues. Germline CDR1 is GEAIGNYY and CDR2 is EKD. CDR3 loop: CACDWGIWDTRQMFF. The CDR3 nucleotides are TGTGCCTGTGACTGGGGGATATGGGACACCCGGCAGATGTTTTTC.

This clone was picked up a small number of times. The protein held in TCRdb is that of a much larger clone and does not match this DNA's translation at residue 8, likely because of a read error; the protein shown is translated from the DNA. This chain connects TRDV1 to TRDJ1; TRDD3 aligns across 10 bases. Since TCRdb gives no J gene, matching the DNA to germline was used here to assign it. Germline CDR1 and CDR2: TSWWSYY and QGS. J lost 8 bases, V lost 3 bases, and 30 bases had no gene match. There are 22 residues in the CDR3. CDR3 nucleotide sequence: TGTGCTCTTGGGGATCCGAGCCATCCTACGTACTGGGGGATTAGAATTTCCCCCAAACTCATCTTT. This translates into CALGDPSHPTYWGIRISPKLIF.

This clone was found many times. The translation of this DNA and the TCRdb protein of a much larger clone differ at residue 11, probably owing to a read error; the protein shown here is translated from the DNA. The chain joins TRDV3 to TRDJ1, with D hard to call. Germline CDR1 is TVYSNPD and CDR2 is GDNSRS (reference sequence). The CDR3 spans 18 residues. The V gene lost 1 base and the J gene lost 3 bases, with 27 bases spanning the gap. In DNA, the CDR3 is TGTGCCTTTATGGATTCGAGGAGCGCCGAGTGCAGGGCCGATAAACTCATCTTT. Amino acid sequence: CAFMDSRSAECRADKLIF.

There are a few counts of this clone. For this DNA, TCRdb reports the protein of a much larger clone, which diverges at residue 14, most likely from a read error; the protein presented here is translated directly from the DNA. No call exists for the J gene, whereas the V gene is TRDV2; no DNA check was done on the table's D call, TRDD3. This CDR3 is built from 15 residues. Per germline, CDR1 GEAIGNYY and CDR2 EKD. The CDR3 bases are TGTGCCTGTGACAAATACTGGGGGAGACACGATAAACTCACCTTT. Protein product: CACDKYWGRHDKLTF.

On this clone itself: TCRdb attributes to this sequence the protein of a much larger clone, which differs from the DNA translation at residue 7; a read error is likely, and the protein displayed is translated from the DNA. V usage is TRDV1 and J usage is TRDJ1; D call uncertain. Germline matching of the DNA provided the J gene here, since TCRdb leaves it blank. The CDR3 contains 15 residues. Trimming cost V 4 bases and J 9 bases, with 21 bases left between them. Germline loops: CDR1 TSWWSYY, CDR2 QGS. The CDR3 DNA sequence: TGTGCTCTTGGGGTCTTGAGGTACCTGTGGGCACAACTCATCTTT. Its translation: CALGVLRYLWAQLIF.

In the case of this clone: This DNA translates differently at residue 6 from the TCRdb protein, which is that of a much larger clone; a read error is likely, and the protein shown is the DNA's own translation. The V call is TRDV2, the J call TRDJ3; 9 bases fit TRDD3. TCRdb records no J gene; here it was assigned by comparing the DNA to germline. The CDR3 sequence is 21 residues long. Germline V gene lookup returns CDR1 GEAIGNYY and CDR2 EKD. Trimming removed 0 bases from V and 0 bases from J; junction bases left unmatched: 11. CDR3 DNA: TGTGCCTGTGACACCGTCTCTACTGGGGGAAAACACTCCTGGGACACCCGACAGATGTTTTTC. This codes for CACDTVSTGGKHSWDTRQMFF.

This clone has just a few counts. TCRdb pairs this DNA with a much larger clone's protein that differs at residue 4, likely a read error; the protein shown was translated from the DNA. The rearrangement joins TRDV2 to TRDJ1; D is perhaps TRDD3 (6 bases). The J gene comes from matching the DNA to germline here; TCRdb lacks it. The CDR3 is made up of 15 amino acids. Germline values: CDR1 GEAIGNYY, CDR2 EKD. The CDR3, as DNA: TGTGCCTGTGGCACCGTAGGTGGGGGCTCACTCAAACTCATCTTT. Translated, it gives CACGTVGGGSLKLIF.

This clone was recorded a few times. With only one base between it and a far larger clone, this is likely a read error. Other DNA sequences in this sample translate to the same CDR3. CDR3 coding DNA: TGCGCCTGTGACCCACGTACTGGGGGATATTCCTGGGACACCCGACAGATGTTTTTC. Translating it yields CACDPRTGGYSWDTRQMFF. The chain recombines TRDV2 with TRDJ3, with 11 bases lining up with TRDD3. TCRdb offers no J gene call, so here the DNA was matched to germline to obtain one. CDR3 length: 19 amino acids. CDR1 is GEAIGNYY, CDR2 EKD, per germline.